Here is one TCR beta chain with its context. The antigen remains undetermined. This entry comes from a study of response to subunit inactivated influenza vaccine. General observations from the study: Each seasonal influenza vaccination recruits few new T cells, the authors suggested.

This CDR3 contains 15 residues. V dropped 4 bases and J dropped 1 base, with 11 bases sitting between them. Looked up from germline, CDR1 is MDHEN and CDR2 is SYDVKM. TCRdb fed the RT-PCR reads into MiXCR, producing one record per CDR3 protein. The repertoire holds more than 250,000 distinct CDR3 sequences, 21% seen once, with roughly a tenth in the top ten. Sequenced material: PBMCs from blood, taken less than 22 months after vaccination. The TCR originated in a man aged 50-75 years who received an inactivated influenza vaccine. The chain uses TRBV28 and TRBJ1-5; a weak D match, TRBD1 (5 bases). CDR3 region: CASSWGSESNQPQHF. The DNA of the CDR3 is TGTGCCAGCAGTTGGGGGTCGGAGAGCAATCAGCCCCAGCATTTT.